The TCR beta chain described here comes from a study of blood T cell repertoires in COVID-19. Study-wide background: Samples taken during acute and convalescent COVID-19 were collected in the United States, Italy and Spain.

Participants were aged about 18 to 95 years, lived in around 25 US areas, and enrolled virtually. Within the 2 weeks before study entry, each person in the exposed group met a COVID-19 case. Sequencing used immunoSEQ multiplex PCR; TCRdb keeps in-frame clones, though not all of them. The sample yields under 250,000 clones, roughly four fifths seen once. The germline CDR1 and CDR2 sequences are SGHTA and FQGNSA. The CDR3 consists of 13 residues. Trimming shortened V by 9 bases and J by 7 bases, and 18 bases separated the two germline ends. The source is a woman aged 40 to 50 who had been exposed to COVID-19. Source material: PBMCs or T cells enriched from blood (not recorded which). The chain has TRBV7-2 and TRBJ1-2, with D perhaps TRBD1 (6 bases). CDR3 sequence: CASVRVGALGYTF. CDR3 bases: TGTGCCAGTGTACGGGTGGGGGCCCTTGGCTACACCTTC.